The subject of this entry is one T cell receptor beta chain. The antigen remains unidentified. With MiXCR, TCRdb reprocessed the PCR reads. The data contain more than 35,000 clones, roughly 15% of them singletons. This entry is derived from a study of metastatic and nonmetastatic thyroid tumors. Overall study results and limits: Malignant thyroid tumors reportedly exceeded benign nodules significantly in TCR beta diversity, with the difference appearing in blood and tumor.

J lost 7 bases, V lost 3 bases, and 5 bases had no gene match. The CDR3 spans 15 residues. CDR1 and CDR2 from the germline V gene are SGHAT and FQNNGV. Ahead of thyroid surgery, no patient had received treatment of any kind. The clonotype comes from a male donor with papillary thyroid cancer or a benign thyroid nodule (not recorded which). Some clones in this sample may be carry-over from other donors' samples. The gene calls are TRBV11-2 and TRBJ2-1; 11 nucleotides line up with TRBD2. Sequencing was carried out using blood. The CDR3 nucleotides are TGTGCCAGCAGCTTCGAGCTAGCGGGAGGAAATGAGCAGTTCTTC. Protein product: CASSFELAGGNEQFF.